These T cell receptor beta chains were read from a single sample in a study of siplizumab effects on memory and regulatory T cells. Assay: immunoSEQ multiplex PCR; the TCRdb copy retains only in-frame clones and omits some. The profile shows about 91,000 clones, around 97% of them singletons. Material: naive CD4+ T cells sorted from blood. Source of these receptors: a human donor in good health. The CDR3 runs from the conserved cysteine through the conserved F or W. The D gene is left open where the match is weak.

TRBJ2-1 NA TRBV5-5 TGTGCCAGCAGCTTGGTCGGAGGGGTACCCTACAATGAGCAGTTCTTC CASSLVGGVPYNEQFF
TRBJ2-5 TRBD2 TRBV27 TGTGCCAGCAGTCCGAAACTAGCGGGGGGGTTCCCACAAGAGACCCAGTACTTC CASSPKLAGGFPQETQYF
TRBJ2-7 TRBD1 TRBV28 TGTGCCAGCAGACCGGGACAGATTTTCTACGAGCAGTACTTC CASRPGQIFYEQYF
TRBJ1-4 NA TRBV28 TGTGCCAGCAGAATTGGGGGGGCGGATGAAAAACTGTTTTTT CASRIGGADEKLFF
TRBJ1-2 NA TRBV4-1 TGCGCCAGCAGCCAAGATAGGGGAAACTATGGCTACACCTTC CASSQDRGNYGYTF
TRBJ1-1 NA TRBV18 TGTGCCAGCTCACTGACAGCAGGGGCACGGGGAACTGAAGCTTTCTTT CASSLTAGARGTEAFF
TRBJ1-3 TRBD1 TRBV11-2 TGTGCCAGCAGCGTAGGACAGGGGGCGGGAGGAAACACCATATATTTT CASSVGQGAGGNTIYF
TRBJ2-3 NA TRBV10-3 TGTGCCATCAGTGAGTCTGACCTTCTTCGTAGCACAGATACGCAGTATTTT CAISESDLLRSTDTQYF
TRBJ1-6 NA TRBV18 TGTGCCAGCTCACCTACCGTGAATAGTAATTCACCCCTCCACTTT CASSPTVNSNSPLHF
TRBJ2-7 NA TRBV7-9 TGTGCCAGCAGCTTAGGGTTGGGCAACGAGCAGTACTTC CASSLGLGNEQYF
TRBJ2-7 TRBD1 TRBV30 TGTGCCCTGGACAGGACCTACGAGCAGTACTTC CALDRTYEQYF